This entry describes one TCR beta chain. Which antigen it targets is not known. Per-base quality was not reported, and no clone a single base away is much larger than it. The library was obtained by the immunoSEQ multiplex PCR assay. In TCRdb, the immuneACCESS table is reduced to in-frame sequences with V and J assigned. These tables do not hold every clone; where another copy was compared, an unresolved V gene accounts for under half, and the others remain unexplained. The sample table records about 57,000 clones; 92% of these occur just once. The ten largest make up more than 0.7% of the sample. The CDR3 measures 13 amino acids from cysteine to phenylalanine. The DNA shown is the 39-base CDR3, in frame from base 1. CDR1 SGHTA and CDR2 FQGTGA are derived from the germline V gene. Clipping removes 5 bases from V and 6 bases from J, with 4 as the unmatched junction base count. This specimen comes from a study of T cell changes during pregnancy in multiple sclerosis (dated by TCRdb to the late 2010s). Looking at the study overall: The study examined how the T cell repertoire changed over the course of pregnancy in women with multiple sclerosis.

Sequencing was performed on CD4+ T cells from peripheral blood mononuclear cells, taken in the third trimester of pregnancy. The source of this sequence is a female donor with multiple sclerosis, enrolled in a pregnancy study. Recombination joined TRBV7-3 with TRBJ2-1, and 7 junction bases match TRBD2. The CDR3 here reads CASSLQRGNEQFF. The DNA reads TGTGCCAGCAGCCTACAGCGGGGCAATGAGCAGTTCTTC.